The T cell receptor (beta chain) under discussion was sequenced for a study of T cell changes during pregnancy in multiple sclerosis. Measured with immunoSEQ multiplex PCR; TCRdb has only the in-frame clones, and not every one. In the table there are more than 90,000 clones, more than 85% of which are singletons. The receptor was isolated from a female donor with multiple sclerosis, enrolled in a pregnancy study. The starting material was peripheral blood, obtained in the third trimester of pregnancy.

CDR3 bases: TGCGCCAGCAGCGGGTCAGACAGGGGGTTCTACAACACCGGGGAGCTGTTTTTT. Translated, it gives CASSGSDRGFYNTGELFF. The chain combines TRBV5-1 with TRBJ2-2; TRBD1 agrees at 9 bases. Germline CDR1 and CDR2: SGHRS and YFSETQ. The CDR3 sequence is 18 residues long. J was trimmed by 2 bases and V by 4 bases; bases with no gene match: 12.